This TCR beta chain was recorded in a study of vaccination and CD4 T cells after COVID-19 (dated by TCRdb to between 2021 and 2022). Broadly, across the study: Convalescent patients had a positive SARS-CoV-2 result on nasal swab PCR, and of these patients, fewer than ten had mild disease and one had severe disease. Post-COVID blood samples from convalescent patients were collected a median of about 100 days after diagnosis, with a range of roughly 30 to 170 days. The spike-specific CD4+ TCR repertoire was compared before and after mRNA vaccination in 10 to 11 COVID-19 convalescent patients and a handful of infection-naive healthy vaccine recipients. Post-vaccine blood samples were obtained a median of about 77 days after the second vaccine dose, with a range of roughly 12 to 250 days. As controls, cultures received a CEFX viral epitope pool (the positive control), an HIV-1 Nef peptide pool (the negative control), or no peptide at all. For stimulating the cultures, overlapping spike peptide pools were used, derived from SARS-CoV-2 as well as from the common cold coronaviruses HCoV-NL63, HCoV-OC43 and HCoV-229E. Participants got two doses of the Pfizer-BioNTech BNT162b2 vaccine (n=8) or two doses of the Moderna mRNA-1273 vaccine (n=2). In the convalescent cohort there were six males and four females, among whom were two Hispanic individuals, seven Caucasians, two Asians and one multiracial person. Study-level results and caveats: Among the post-vaccine SARS-CoV-2-reactive clones in convalescent patients, a median around 90% showed up only after vaccination, which suggests vaccine-specific priming. The study included relatively few convalescent patients and did not analyze early timepoints after natural infection. Although the median number of SARS-CoV-2-reactive clonotypes went up from 21 after infection to some 40 after vaccination, the increase was not significant. In convalescent patients, nearly all vaccine-specific clones (304 of 307) were found to be mono-reactive for SARS-CoV-2 spike rather than cross-reactive with common cold coronaviruses.

Interpreted using the paper, the treatment or condition label stands for: roughly 10-day PBMC culture with coronavirus spike peptide pools or control peptides (ViraFEST assay). The study used the ViraFEST assay, which expanded antigen-specific T cells with peptide pools and then identified expanded clonotypes by TCR sequencing. The positive SARS-CoV-2 PCR tests of the convalescent patients were dated from March to December 2020, before the Alpha, Beta and Delta variants emerged in the United States. Each well held 2.2 million or so PBMCs cultured in IMDM containing roughly 5% human AB serum and approximately 9.8 IU/ml IL-2, with about 9.4 ug/ml peptide pools added. On days 3 and 7, half of the culture medium was replaced with fresh IL-2-containing medium. Once the cells had been in culture for 10 days, the EasySep CD4+ T cell isolation kit was used to isolate CD4+ T cells by negative selection. Ficoll-Paque Plus gradient centrifugation was used to isolate PBMCs from whole blood, and the isolated PBMCs were then either used fresh or cryopreserved at -140C. Triplicate wells were generally used for each culture condition.

In the case of this clonotype: This clone's antigen is unknown. The record has no base qualities; no much larger clone is one base away.

Receptor libraries were prepared by PCR. DNA from cultured CD4+ T cells was subjected to TCR sequencing with the Oncomine TCR Beta short-read assay at the Johns Hopkins FTIC core. The QIAamp micro DNA kit was used to extract genomic DNA from the cultured CD4+ T cells. The Oncomine TCR Beta libraries from cultured CD4+ T cells were pooled using unique dual indexes and then sequenced on an Illumina iSeq 100. The paper's processing steps were these. Non-productive sequences were filtered out, and CDR3s that did not start with C, did not end with F or W, or were shorter than 7 amino acids were discarded. The MANAFEST web application identified antigen-specific clonotypes by comparing peptide-stimulated wells against reference wells and other culture wells. To be called positive, a clone needed an FDR below 0.05, an odds ratio above 5, and a productive frequency above 0.1% in at least two of three replicate wells. Cross-reactive clonotypes were defined as significantly expanded in both SARS-CoV-2 spike wells and at least one common cold coronavirus spike condition. Levenshtein distances (stringdist) and unrooted phylogenetic trees (ape) in R version 3.6.1 were used to assess CDR3 homology. TCRdb ran its own pipeline on the public reads, namely fastp trimming at Q25 and MiXCR clone calling, and kept in-frame beta chains. Under each unique CDR3 protein, matching rows form one entry showing the most common genes and DNA. The V and J calls here are based on TCRdb, not the publication. The table for this sample lists more than 14,000 distinct CDR3 sequences; about 48% of them were counted only once. The top ten clonotypes cover around 15% of the sample.

The CDR1 and CDR2 encoded by the germline V gene (reference sequence) are SGHNT and YYREEE. The trim is 4 bases for V and 4 bases for J, with a gap of 8 bases between the germline ends. From the cysteine through the phenylalanine, the CDR3 covers 12 amino acids. The entry retains the CDR3 DNA only, 36 bases that are in frame from base 1. The sample consisted of CD4+ T cells from blood, cultured in vitro. The receptor's source is a human donor who had recovered from COVID-19. The chain is made from TRBV5-4 and TRBJ1-2; the D segment cannot be called with confidence. In nucleotide form, the sequence is TGTGCCAGCAGCCAGGCCCTCTATGGCTACACCTTC. Its amino acids are CASSQALYGYTF.